These 5 T cell receptor beta chains were all obtained from the same sample, sequenced in a study of patients and donors after allogeneic stem cell transplantation. MiXCR was run by TCRdb on the RT-PCR reads, yielding one entry per CDR3 protein. The profile covers about 40,000 distinct CDR3 sequences, with about 30% appearing a single time and about two thirds taken by the ten largest. Specimen: blood, either unsorted or a sorted T cell fraction (not recorded which). The receptors shown here come from a human donor who was either an allogeneic HSCT recipient or a stem cell or donor lymphocyte infusion donor (not recorded which). It is not recorded whose cells these are; they may come from a transplant donor.

The chain uses TRBV12-3 or TRBV12-4 and TRBJ1-5; perhaps TRBD1 as D (6 bases). V was cut by 1 base and J by 1 base, with 11 bases left in between. This CDR3 is built from 16 residues. DNA of the CDR3: TGTGCCAGCAGTTTAGGTTGGGGGCGCAGCAATCAGCCCCAGCATTTT. Translation gives CASSLGWGRSNQPQHF.

Details on this clonotype: A much larger clone differs by one base, so this may be a read error. The J gene is TRBJ1-2, the V gene TRBV9, with TRBD1 matching over 10 bases. The CDR3 length is 18 residues. Germline values: CDR1 SGDLS, CDR2 YYNGEE. V was pared by 4 bases and J by 7 bases, with 19 bases of the junction left unmatched. The CDR3 DNA follows: TGTGCCAGCAGCCCACCGACAGGGGGCTTACTTGATCTCTTTGGCTACACCTTC. Translating gives CASSPPTGGLLDLFGYTF.

The chain links TRBV28 to TRBJ2-7, with TRBD1 matching 7 bases. Germline V gene lookup returns CDR1 MDHEN and CDR2 SYDVKM. This CDR3 spans 13 amino acids. With 6 bases clipped from V and 6 bases from J, the junction kept 8 bases outside the gene matches. In DNA form, the CDR3 reads TGTGCCAGCAGCCTGGGACAGCACCCCGAGCAGTACTTC. The encoded protein is CASSLGQHPEQYF.

This chain joins TRBV24-1 and TRBJ1-5; 8 bases match TRBD1. The germline CDR1 and CDR2 sequences are KGHDR and SFDVKD. The CDR3 runs to 14 residues. Unmatched junction bases numbered 4, after V lost 10 bases and J lost 0 bases. CDR3 loop: CATGTGYSNQPQHF. CDR3 coding DNA: TGTGCCACGGGGACAGGATATAGCAATCAGCCCCAGCATTTT.

V and J are TRBV24-1 and TRBJ2-5; 10 bases fit TRBD1. With V trimmed by 3 bases and J by 4 bases, 4 bases remained unmatched. This CDR3 contains 15 residues. Per germline, CDR1 KGHDR and CDR2 SFDVKD. The CDR3 DNA reads as TGTGCCACCAGTGATAGACGGGACAGGGGAGAGACCCAGTACTTC. Translated, it gives CATSDRRDRGETQYF.